This passage covers 28 T cell receptor beta chains from one sample sequenced in a study of CXCR3-negative and CXCR3-positive naive CD8 T cells. Overall study findings and caveats: Naive cells that were CXCR3-positive had more hydrophobic TRB CDR3s (compared with CXCR3-negative naive cells).

These receptors have no identified antigens. UMI-labeled TRB cDNA libraries were prepared by 5' RACE. For each CDR3 protein, TCRdb gives one entry from its re-call of the 5' RACE reads, without DNA. Here the sample table reports roughly 110,000 distinct CDR3 sequences. Sequences were obtained from naive CXCR3+ CD8+ T cells from blood. Specified subset: CD45RO-CCR7+CD27+CD95- naive CD8+ T cells expressing CXCR3 (TNR3+). Receptors originate from a human donor in good health. Some clones in this sample may be carry-over from other donors' samples.

The rearrangement joins TRBV23-1 to TRBJ1-6; TCRdb's D call of TRBD1 is untestable without DNA. TRBV23-1 is reported as an ORF; its role is uncertain. This CDR3 comprises 16 residues. The CDR3 loop is CASSPTGTVRNSPLHF.

The chain recombines TRBV29-1 with TRBJ1-1. The CDR3 spans 11 residues. CDR1 is SQVTM and CDR2 is ANQGSEA in the germline V gene. CDR3 loop: CSVRGNPDFFF. Based on the CDR3 plus reference TRBV29-1 and TRBJ1-1, the full variable domain is SAVISQKPSRDICQRGTSLTIQCQVDSQVTMMFWYRQQPGQSLTLIATANQGSEATYESGFVIDKFPISRPNLTFSTLTVSNMSPEDSSIYLCSVRGNPDFFFGQGTRLTVV.

The rearrangement links TRBV5-1 to TRBJ2-7. Germline V gene lookup returns CDR1 SGHRS and CDR2 YFSETQ. The CDR3 length is 16 residues. The CDR3 loop is CASSHGYASDSYEQYF.

The V and J genes are TRBV28 and TRBJ2-1; TCRdb gives TRBD2 as the D gene, but with no DNA this cannot be confirmed. The CDR3 totals 15 residues. CDR1 and CDR2 from the germline V gene are MDHEN and SYDVKM. The CDR3 sequence is CASSLRLAASDEQFF. Together with reference TRBV28 and TRBJ2-1, the CDR3 gives the full variable domain: DVKVTQSSRYLVKRTGEKVFLECVQDMDHENMFWYRQDPGLGLRLIYFSYDVKMKEKGDIPEGYSVSREKKERFSLILESASTNQTSMYLCASSLRLAASDEQFFGPGTRLTVL.

The V gene is TRBV21-1, the J gene TRBJ2-7. TRBV21-1 is flagged as a pseudogene. CDR3 length: 13 amino acids. CDR3 sequence: CASSQMKLREQYF.

The CDR3 protein is CAWSAMGEAYF. The chain recombines TRBV30 with TRBJ2-7. This CDR3 has 11 residues. Looked up from germline, CDR1 is GTSNPN and CDR2 is SVGIG (reference sequence). Full variable domain (remainder filled in from reference TRBV30 and TRBJ2-7): SQTIHQWPATLVQPVGSPLSLECTVEGTSNPNLYWYRQAAGRGLQLLFYSVGIGQISSEVPQNLSASRPQDRQFILSSKKLLLSDSGFYLCAWSAMGEAYFGPGTRLTVT.

The CDR3: CASTGGLDYEQYF. The chain combines TRBV10-3 with TRBJ2-7; TCRdb outputs TRBD1, but without DNA this stays unchecked. CDR3 length: 13 residues. Germline-derived CDR1 and CDR2 are ENHRY and SYGVKD.

The chain uses TRBV12-3 or TRBV12-4 and TRBJ1-2; TCRdb returns TRBD1, unconfirmable since there is no DNA. The CDR3 is made up of 14 amino acids. CDR3 sequence reads: CASSEQGSNYGYTF.

This rearrangement joins TRBV7-9 to TRBJ2-1; TCRdb's assignment of TRBD1 cannot be checked, as there is no DNA. The CDR3 runs 13 residues. Germline V CDR1 and CDR2: SEHNR, FQNEAQ (reference sequence). CDR3: CASSPRTGWEQFF.

V usage is TRBV6-5 and J usage is TRBJ1-2; there is no DNA to check the TCRdb D call of TRBD1. This CDR3 is built from 14 residues. Germline V gene lookup returns CDR1 MNHEY and CDR2 SVGAGI. CDR3 in amino acids: CASSYPGQNYGYTF.

The chain recombines TRBV6-5 with TRBJ1-2; the D call of TRBD1 rests on TCRdb alone, since no DNA is present to check it. Germline V gene sequence: CDR1 MNHEY, CDR2 SVGAGI. This CDR3 has 14 residues. The CDR3 loop is CASSTSTGFNGYTF.

The rearrangement joins TRBV12-3 or TRBV12-4 to TRBJ2-1; the D call of TRBD2 rests on TCRdb alone, since no DNA is present to check it. This CDR3 has 15 residues. The chain's CDR3 is CASSPLSGRFNEQFF.

The chain is built from TRBV7-9 and TRBJ2-7; TCRdb outputs TRBD2, but without DNA this stays unchecked. The CDR3 sequence is 16 residues long. CDR1 is SEHNR, CDR2 FQNEAQ, per germline (reference sequence). This chain's CDR3 is CASSLGRELLSHEQYF.

The chain recombines TRBV29-1 with TRBJ1-1; TCRdb gives TRBD1 as the D gene, but with no DNA this cannot be confirmed. CDR1 is SQVTM and CDR2 is ANQGSEA in the germline V gene. This CDR3 spans 12 amino acids. CDR3 amino acids: CSVRTGGVEAFF.

CDR3 region: CASSSELAGGTSTDTQYF. The V and J genes are TRBV7-9 and TRBJ2-3; TCRdb designates TRBD2, a call that cannot be tested without DNA. The CDR3 totals 18 residues. Germline lookup yields CDR1 SEHNR and CDR2 FQNEAQ (reference sequence). The variable domain in full, completed from reference TRBV7-9 and TRBJ2-3, reads DTGVSQNPRHKITKRGQNVTFRCDPISEHNRLYWYRQTLGQGPEFLTYFQNEAQLEKSRLLSDRFSAERPKGSFSTLEIQRTEQGDSAMYLCASSSELAGGTSTDTQYFGPGTRLTVL.

J is TRBJ2-5 and V is TRBV28; TCRdb designates TRBD1, a call that cannot be tested without DNA. Germline CDR1 and CDR2: MDHEN and SYDVKM. The CDR3 has 18 amino acids. CDR3 sequence: CASSLNPRDRGYQETQYF.

V gene TRBV7-2 combines with J gene TRBJ1-3. The CDR3 extends over 14 amino acids. Germline CDR1 is SGHTA and CDR2 is FQGNSA. The CDR3: CASSPDTAGNTIYF.

V is TRBV7-3 and J is TRBJ1-1; TCRdb calls TRBD1, which cannot be checked without DNA. The CDR3 is 15 residues long. Germline lookup yields CDR1 SGHTA and CDR2 FQGTGA. CDR3 region: CASSRGRGVHTEAFF.

V and J are TRBV12-3 or TRBV12-4 and TRBJ2-1; TCRdb returns TRBD1, unconfirmable since there is no DNA. CDR3 length equals 15 residues. CDR3: CASSLRPDALSEQFF.

This chain connects TRBV6-6 to TRBJ2-1. The CDR3 has 14 amino acids. Germline V gives CDR1 MNHNY, CDR2 SVGAGI (reference sequence). The CDR3 region is CASSYSNQDNEQFF.

The chain recombines TRBV4-1 with TRBJ2-7; TCRdb lists TRBD2, though no DNA is available to test this call. Germline V lookup: CDR1 MGHRA, CDR2 YSYEKL. The CDR3 contains 15 residues. This chain's CDR3 is CASSRVAGTTYEQYF.

This rearrangement joins TRBV20-1 to TRBJ2-1; the TCRdb D gene call, TRBD2, has no DNA to confirm it. The CDR3 runs to 14 residues. Germline lookup yields CDR1 DFQATT and CDR2 SNEGSKA (reference sequence). The CDR3 sequence is CSAKTSGIYNEQFF.

The chain links TRBV28 to TRBJ2-3. Germline CDR1 is MDHEN and CDR2 is SYDVKM. This CDR3 has 16 residues. This CDR3 reads CASSLLGNPQTDTQYF.

The J gene is TRBJ2-7, the V gene TRBV7-9; no DNA is available, so the TRBD1 call from TCRdb remains unchecked. The germline gives CDR1 SEHNR, CDR2 FQNEAQ (reference sequence). This CDR3 region has 14 residues. The CDR3 sequence is CASSLDRESYEQYF.

The chain combines TRBV5-5 with TRBJ1-2. Per the germline V gene, CDR1 is SGHKS and CDR2 is YYEKEE (reference sequence). This CDR3 spans 15 amino acids. The CDR3 reads CASSFYSSVGYGYTF.

The V gene is TRBV3-1, the J gene TRBJ2-1; TCRdb's D call, TRBD1, is unchecked because there is no DNA. The CDR3 is 16 amino acids. Germline-derived CDR1 and CDR2 are LGHDT and YNNKEL (reference sequence). Here the CDR3 reads CASSQDTGLYYNEQFF.

The CDR3 sequence is CASSPNWDEQFF. The gene calls are TRBV5-1 and TRBJ2-1. This CDR3 is built from 12 residues. The V gene's germline CDR1 is SGHRS and CDR2 YFSETQ.

The chain combines TRBV19 with TRBJ2-2; TCRdb outputs TRBD2, but without DNA this stays unchecked. Germline CDR1 reads LNHDA; CDR2 reads SQIVND (reference sequence). The CDR3 spans 19 residues. Here the CDR3 reads CASTKTPLAGGPGAGELFF.